This T cell receptor beta chain was documented in a study of CD8 T cells in Susac syndrome. Findings of the study overall: Clonal expansion of Susac CD8+ cells peaked in TEMRA cells, and it also peaked in active patients.

Blood CD8+ and CD4+ T cells underwent high-throughput TCR beta sequencing. Remarks on this clonotype: Its antigen remains unidentified.

RNA was extracted with the RNeasy kit, and a quantity of 0.5 to 1 ug was reverse transcribed using random hexamers. Multiplex PCR with immunoSEQ amplified the TCR beta CDR3 across 54 Vbeta and 13 Jbeta. From the immunoSEQ multiplex PCR reads, TCRdb called clonotypes with MiXCR, one entry per CDR3 protein. In the table there are fewer than 85,000 distinct CDR3 sequences, 95% of which are singletons. The germline CDR1 and CDR2 sequences are SGHVS and FQNEAQ. This CDR3 has 16 amino acids. Trimming at V came to 5 bases and at J to 0 bases, leaving 7 bases not matched to a gene. The receptor's source is a human donor with Susac syndrome. The specimen was CD8+ T cells from PBMCs. The chain has TRBV7-8 and TRBJ2-1, with 7 bases lining up with TRBD2. CDR3 sequence: CASSLQAGSSYNEQFF. The CDR3 nucleotides are TGTGCCAGCAGCCTGCAAGCGGGAAGCTCCTACAATGAGCAGTTCTTC.